These 27 T cell receptor beta chains were all obtained from the same sample, sequenced in a study of cytomegalovirus exposure and HLA in healthy donors (TCRdb year 2017). The method behind the library was the immunoSEQ multiplex PCR assay. For the multiplex PCR, a mixture combining 60 forward primers for TCR Vbeta segments and 13 reverse primers for TCR Jbeta segments was used. As stored in TCRdb, this immuneACCESS dataset retains in-frame rearrangements with V and J assigned. A fraction of the clones does not appear; measured against another copy, unresolved V genes explain less than half of the discrepancy, and the remainder lacks a known reason. The sample table holds 100,000 to 150,000 clones, of which roughly 77% were seen once. The top ten constitute more than 1.5% of the sample. Sequenced input: PBMCs. The receptors were gathered from a man aged 18 to 35 in good health and CMV-seronegative.

The genes are TRBV7-9 and TRBJ2-7, with 8 positions matching TRBD1. CDR3 length equals 12 residues. With V trimmed by 5 bases and J by 6 bases, 3 bases remained unmatched. Per the germline V gene, CDR1 is SEHNR and CDR2 is FQNEAQ (reference sequence). Written as DNA, the CDR3 is TGTGCCAGCAGCCAACAGGGGGGCGAGCAGTACTTC. Its protein product is CASSQQGGEQYF.

The chain is built from TRBV5-4 and TRBJ2-5, with D possibly TRBD2 on 6 matching bases. The J call may be incorrect, as the DNA end agrees better with TRBJ2-7. Germline loops: CDR1 SGHNT, CDR2 YYREEE (reference sequence). The CDR3 totals 13 residues. The CDR3 reads CASSLVGGNEQYF. CDR3 in DNA: TGTGCCAGCAGCTTGGTGGGGGGAAACGAGCAGTACTTC.

A few counts support this clone. The chain is built from TRBV18 and TRBJ1-1, with D possibly TRBD1 on 6 matching bases. This CDR3 has 14 amino acids. Trimming pared 6 bases from V and 1 base from J, leaving 12 bases between. Germline V lookup: CDR1 KGHSH, CDR2 LQKENI. The chain's CDR3 is CASSGGGPNTEAFF. The DNA of the CDR3 is TGTGCCAGCTCCGGGGGGGGCCCGAACACTGAAGCTTTCTTT. The full variable domain, rest sourced from reference TRBV18 and TRBJ1-1, is NAGVMQNPRHLVRRRGQEARLRCSPMKGHSHVYWYRQLPEEGLKFMVYLQKENIIDESGMPKERFSAEFPKEGPSILRIQQVVRGDSAAYFCASSGGGPNTEAFFGQGTRLTVV.

V and J are TRBV29-1 and TRBJ1-1; D is possibly TRBD1 (5 bases). The CDR3 length is 15 residues. Looked up from germline, CDR1 is SQVTM and CDR2 is ANQGSEA. V lost 7 bases and J 0 bases, leaving 18 bases between the germline ends. For the CDR3, the DNA is TGCAGCGCCCTTCCCGGGGGTGATATGAACACTGAAGCTTTCTTT. It encodes CSALPGGDMNTEAFF.

V and J are TRBV19 and TRBJ1-4; D not certain. Per the germline V gene, CDR1 is LNHDA and CDR2 is SQIVND (reference sequence). The CDR3 totals 11 residues. V was shortened by 6 bases and J by 11 bases, with 10 bases between the two germline ends. The CDR3 nucleotides are TGTGCCAGTAGATATAAACGGAAACTGTTTTTT. Its protein is CASRYKRKLFF.

V is TRBV6-6 and J is TRBJ1-2; D call uncertain. The V end lost 0 bases, the J end lost 3 bases, and 8 bases lay between the germline ends. Germline CDR1 is MNHNY and CDR2 is SVGAGI (reference sequence). This CDR3 has 14 amino acids. The DNA of the CDR3 is TGTGCCAGCAGTTACTCGAGAACAGACTATGGCTACACCTTC. Its translation is CASSYSRTDYGYTF.

This clone was counted only a few times. V is TRBV6-5 and J is TRBJ1-3, with D maybe TRBD1 (6 bases). The germline V gene has CDR1 MNHEY and CDR2 SVGAGI. V dropped 0 bases and J dropped 0 bases, with 9 bases sitting between them. The CDR3 is 16 residues long. The CDR3 spells CASSYSRTASGNTIYF. In DNA, the CDR3 is TGTGCCAGCAGTTACTCACGGACAGCCTCTGGAAACACCATATATTTT.

The chain combines TRBV6-1 with TRBJ1-5; D ambiguous. V dropped 7 bases and J dropped 4 bases, with 17 bases sitting between them. Germline CDR1 and CDR2: MNHNS and SASEGT. This CDR3 is 15 amino acids long. CDR3 region: CASISTRLGNQPQHF. In nucleotides, the CDR3 is TGTGCCAGCATCTCAACTAGATTGGGGAATCAGCCCCAGCATTTT.

The V and J genes are TRBV18 and TRBJ1-2; D may be TRBD1 (6 bases). The CDR3 consists of 14 residues. In germline, CDR1 is KGHSH, CDR2 LQKENI. Trimming removed 2 bases at V and 8 bases at J, with 15 bases between. The CDR3 spells CASSPDGTHRGYTF. In nucleotides, the CDR3 is TGTGCCAGCTCACCAGACGGGACACATCGAGGCTACACCTTC. Looking up the rest from reference TRBV18 and TRBJ1-2 gives the full variable domain: NAGVMQNPRHLVRRRGQEARLRCSPMKGHSHVYWYRQLPEEGLKFMVYLQKENIIDESGMPKERFSAEFPKEGPSILRIQQVVRGDSAAYFCASSPDGTHRGYTFGSGTRLTVV.

The rearrangement links TRBV6-5 to TRBJ2-7, with D possibly being TRBD1 (5 bases). This CDR3 comprises 15 residues. Trimming shortened V by 6 bases and J by 5 bases, and 20 bases separated the two germline ends. Per the germline V gene, CDR1 is MNHEY and CDR2 is SVGAGI. The CDR3 loop reads CASSHSPGSRDEQYF. DNA for the CDR3: TGTGCCAGCAGCCACTCCCCAGGGTCTAGGGACGAGCAGTACTTC.

The gene calls are TRBV28 and TRBJ1-1, with 7 bases that match TRBD1. Germline lookup yields CDR1 MDHEN and CDR2 SYDVKM. The CDR3 extends over 13 amino acids. With 6 bases clipped from V and 4 bases from J, the junction kept 5 bases outside the gene matches. DNA for the CDR3: TGTGCCAGCAGACTGACAGGGTTCACTGAAGCTTTCTTT. Translating it yields CASRLTGFTEAFF. The variable domain in full, completed from reference TRBV28 and TRBJ1-1, reads DVKVTQSSRYLVKRTGEKVFLECVQDMDHENMFWYRQDPGLGLRLIYFSYDVKMKEKGDIPEGYSVSREKKERFSLILESASTNQTSMYLCASRLTGFTEAFFGQGTRLTVV.

The chain couples TRBV15 to TRBJ1-2, with 10 bases aligning to TRBD1. This CDR3 region has 14 residues. CDR1 and CDR2 (germline): LNHNV, YYDKDF (reference sequence). V was clipped by 5 bases and J by 8 bases; unmatched bases: 8. The CDR3 sequence: CATSGGGQGPGYTF. CDR3 bases: TGTGCCACCAGCGGAGGGGGACAGGGGCCAGGCTACACCTTC.

Only one count was recorded for this clone. A read error may account for a junction end that differs from germline. This rearrangement joins TRBV30 to TRBJ2-7, with 12 bases aligning to TRBD2. Germline loops: CDR1 GTSNPN, CDR2 SVGIG (reference sequence). CDR3 length: 14 residues. The CDR3 DNA reads as TGTGCCTGGGAACTAGCGGGGGGCTCCCACGAGCAGTACTTC. This sequence encodes CAWELAGGSHEQYF.

This clone is a singleton in its sample. J is TRBJ1-4 and V is TRBV4-3; D gene uncertain. The V end lost 4 bases, the J end lost 3 bases, and 15 bases lay between the germline ends. Germline loops: CDR1 LGHNA, CDR2 YSLEER. The length of the CDR3 is 16 residues. This chain's CDR3 is CASSLARSGSNEKLFF. The CDR3, as DNA: TGCGCCAGCAGCCTTGCTCGTTCGGGGTCTAATGAAAAACTGTTTTTT.

This chain joins TRBV11-2 and TRBJ2-1; the match to TRBD1 covers 8 bases. V lost 7 bases, J lost 9 bases, and 11 bases stayed unmatched. The CDR3 has 14 residues. The germline gives CDR1 SGHAT, CDR2 FQNNGV. The CDR3 region is CASTPGQAFAEQFF. The CDR3 DNA reads as TGTGCCAGCACCCCGGGACAGGCTTTCGCTGAGCAGTTCTTC.

This clone was seen a handful of times. This chain links TRBV2 with TRBJ1-5, with TRBD1 matching 7 bases. The J segment lost 7 bases and the V segment lost 6 bases, leaving 6 bases of the junction unmatched. Per the germline V gene, CDR1 is SNHLY and CDR2 is FYNNEI. CDR3 length: 13 amino acids. The CDR3: CASRPTGEQPQHF. In DNA form, the CDR3 reads TGTGCCAGCAGGCCTACAGGGGAGCAGCCCCAGCATTTT.

The CDR3 DNA follows: TGTGCCAGCAGCCCCCGGGTTGTGGGGGGGGCTCAAGAGACCCAGTACTTC. Amino acids: CASSPRVVGGAQETQYF. This chain joins TRBV7-9 and TRBJ2-5, with D possibly TRBD2 on 7 matching bases. CDR1 SEHNR and CDR2 FQNEAQ come from the germline V gene (reference sequence). Trimming pared 5 bases from V and 2 bases from J, leaving 21 bases between. The CDR3 spans 17 residues.

The gene calls are TRBV6-6 and TRBJ1-5; no reliable D call. Between the trimmed V and J ends, which lost 4 bases and 2 bases, there was a span of 12 bases. From germline, CDR1 is MNHNY and CDR2 SVGAGI (reference sequence). This CDR3 is 15 amino acids long. The CDR3 reads CASSLSLEGNQPQHF. In DNA, the CDR3 is TGTGCCAGCAGTTTGAGCCTGGAGGGCAATCAGCCCCAGCATTTT.

The rearrangement joins TRBV7-9 to TRBJ1-1; D is possibly TRBD1 (6 bases). The germline gives CDR1 SEHNR, CDR2 FQNEAQ (reference sequence). Trimming removed 5 bases at V and 4 bases at J, with 8 bases between. CDR3 size: 12 residues. This chain's CDR3 is CASSQDSTEAFF. Written as DNA, the CDR3 is TGTGCCAGCAGCCAGGACAGCACTGAAGCTTTCTTT.

V and J are TRBV5-1 and TRBJ1-1; 8 nucleotides agree with TRBD1. This CDR3 has 14 residues. Per germline, CDR1 SGHRS and CDR2 YFSETQ. V trimming: 4 bases; J trimming: 7 bases; junction bases outside the gene matches: 9. CDR3: CASSIRRGRDEAFF. The CDR3 region has the DNA TGCGCCAGCAGCATACGCAGGGGGCGGGATGAAGCTTTCTTT.

The gene calls are TRBV6-1 and TRBJ2-5, with D possibly matching TRBD1 (6 bases). The CDR3 is 16 amino acids. The germline V gene encodes CDR1 MNHNS and CDR2 SASEGT. V was clipped by 4 bases and J by 2 bases, with 17 bases between them. The CDR3 nucleotides read TGTGCCAGCAGTGTGCTATCCCAGGGGCTACAAGAGACCCAGTACTTC. Its translation is CASSVLSQGLQETQYF.

The rearrangement joins TRBV19 to TRBJ1-5; 9 nucleotides agree with TRBD1. The V segment lost 6 bases and the J segment 4 bases; nucleotides outside the gene matches: 13. This CDR3 has 17 amino acids. The germline gives CDR1 LNHDA, CDR2 SQIVND (reference sequence). This CDR3 reads CASSDPGQGLFNQPQHF. As DNA, the CDR3 is TGTGCCAGTAGCGACCCGGGACAGGGACTTTTTAATCAGCCCCAGCATTTT.

The rearrangement links TRBV28 to TRBJ2-7; a possible D gene is TRBD1 (6 bases). V was clipped by 6 bases and J by 5 bases, with 14 bases between them. Germline CDR1 is MDHEN and CDR2 is SYDVKM. The CDR3 has 13 residues. The chain's CDR3 is CASRVTGSHEQYF. CDR3 DNA: TGTGCCAGCAGGGTCACAGGGTCCCACGAGCAGTACTTC.

This rearrangement joins TRBV7-2 to TRBJ2-5, with D possibly being TRBD2 (7 bases). Germline V gives CDR1 SGHTA, CDR2 FQGNSA. CDR3 length equals 17 residues. Trimming shortened V by 6 bases and J by 1 base, and 21 bases separated the two germline ends. The CDR3: CASSSTKGRGPQETQYF. CDR3 nucleotides: TGTGCCAGCAGTTCGACCAAGGGGCGGGGGCCCCAAGAGACCCAGTACTTC. Filled out from reference TRBV7-2 and TRBJ2-5, the complete variable domain reads GAGVSQSPSNKVTEKGKDVELRCDPISGHTALYWYRQSLGQGLEFLIYFQGNSAPDKSGLPSDRFSAERTGGSVSTLTIQRTQQEDSAVYLCASSSTKGRGPQETQYFGPGTRLLVL.

This sequence joins TRBV6-1 and TRBJ1-4; TRBD1 is a possible D gene (5 bases). Germline-derived CDR1 and CDR2 are MNHNS and SASEGT. V was cut by 7 bases and J by 3 bases, with 9 bases left in between. There are 13 residues in the CDR3. CDR3 coding DNA: TGTGCCAGCAATCAGGGTCCTAATGAAAAACTGTTTTTT. Protein: CASNQGPNEKLFF.

The V and J genes are TRBV19 and TRBJ1-1; D is ambiguous. V was cut by 7 bases and J by 1 base, with 16 bases left in between. Germline CDR1 reads LNHDA; CDR2 reads SQIVND (reference sequence). CDR3 length equals 15 residues. The CDR3 region has the DNA TGTGCCAGTACCCCCGGGTCCTCAAGGAACACTGAAGCTTTCTTT. This translates into CASTPGSSRNTEAFF.

The chain recombines TRBV7-9 with TRBJ1-5; D gene ambiguous. The CDR3 spans 16 residues. Germline V gene data show CDR1 as SEHNR and CDR2 as FQNEAQ (reference sequence). V lost 5 bases, J lost 4 bases, and 18 bases lay in between. For the CDR3, the DNA is TGTGCCAGCAGCCGTGGGTCTGGAGCCTCAAATCAGCCCCAGCATTTT. Amino acids: CASSRGSGASNQPQHF.